This T cell receptor (beta chain) was sequenced during a study of blood T cell repertoires in COVID-19. Using immunoSEQ multiplex PCR, the repertoire was profiled, and TCRdb retains in-frame clones only, with some absent. The top ten clones hold 2% to 3% of a sample with about 75,000 clones, 85% to 90% of them seen once. J gave up 4 bases and V 6 bases, and 6 bases lay outside the gene matches. Germline-derived CDR1 and CDR2 are SNHLY and FYNNEI. This CDR3 has 14 residues. The chain recombines TRBV2 with TRBJ1-3, with 7 bases fitting TRBD1. The material sequenced was peripheral blood. This TCR was sampled from a human donor in a cohort sampled during active COVID-19. The CDR3 here is CASSGQATGNTIYF. For the CDR3, the DNA is TGTGCCAGCAGCGGACAGGCGACAGGAAACACCATATATTTT.